This T cell receptor beta chain emerged from a study of early T cells in non-severe SARS-CoV-2 infection. Study as a whole: Whole-blood bulk RNA, unsorted, was sequenced, and chains were unpaired.

As part of library construction, unique molecular identifiers were attached to individual cDNA molecules. TCRdb re-analysed the 5' RACE reads in MiXCR, keeping a single row per CDR3 protein. The data contain under 40,000 distinct CDR3 sequences, nearly 6% of them singletons. This clonotype came up many times. Its antigen remains unidentified. Germline values: CDR1 GTSNPN, CDR2 SVGIG (reference sequence). The V and J ends lost 2 bases and 9 bases, in that order; junction bases with no gene match: 3. This CDR3 comprises 12 residues. Notes on the study in general: Clonotype matching in VDJdb favored anti-spike CD8 responses and did not capture private and CD4 specificities.

Material for sequencing was whole blood. This chain uses TRBV30 with TRBJ2-1, with TRBD2 matching 8 bases. The source is an adult who was a healthcare worker with PCR-confirmed SARS-CoV-2 infection or an uninfected control (not recorded which). The CDR3 DNA reads TGTGCCTGGAGTCAAAGCGGGGGTGAGCAGTTCTTC. Encoded protein: CAWSQSGGEQFF. The full variable domain, rest sourced from reference TRBV30 and TRBJ2-1, is SQTIHQWPATLVQPVGSPLSLECTVEGTSNPNLYWYRQAAGRGLQLLFYSVGIGQISSEVPQNLSASRPQDRQFILSSKKLLLSDSGFYLCAWSQSGGEQFFGPGTRLTVL.